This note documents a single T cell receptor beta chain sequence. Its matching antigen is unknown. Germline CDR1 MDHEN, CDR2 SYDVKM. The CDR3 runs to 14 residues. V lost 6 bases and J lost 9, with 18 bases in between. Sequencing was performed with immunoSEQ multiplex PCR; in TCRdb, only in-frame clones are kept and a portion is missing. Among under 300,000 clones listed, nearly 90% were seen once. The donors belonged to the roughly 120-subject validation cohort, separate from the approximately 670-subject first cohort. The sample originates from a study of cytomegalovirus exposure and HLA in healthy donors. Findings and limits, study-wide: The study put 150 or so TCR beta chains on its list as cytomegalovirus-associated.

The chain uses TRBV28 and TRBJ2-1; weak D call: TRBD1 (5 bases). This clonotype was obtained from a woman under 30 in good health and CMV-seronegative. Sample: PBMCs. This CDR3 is CASSSQSGQREQFF. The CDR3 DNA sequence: TGTGCCAGCAGCTCCCAGTCAGGGCAACGTGAGCAGTTCTTC.